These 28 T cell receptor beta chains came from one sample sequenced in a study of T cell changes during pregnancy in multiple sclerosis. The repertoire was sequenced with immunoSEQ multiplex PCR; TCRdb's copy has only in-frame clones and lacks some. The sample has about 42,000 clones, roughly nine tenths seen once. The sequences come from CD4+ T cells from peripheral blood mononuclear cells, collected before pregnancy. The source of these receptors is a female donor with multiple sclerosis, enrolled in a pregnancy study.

The CDR3 bases are TGTGCCAGCAGCATGCTTGGCTTTAATTCACCCCTCCACTTT. Translating gives CASSMLGFNSPLHF. This sequence joins TRBV9 and TRBJ1-6; D gene unclear. The CDR3 extends over 14 amino acids. Germline V gene lookup returns CDR1 SGDLS and CDR2 YYNGEE. Trimming took 4 bases from V and 6 from J, leaving 11 bases between them.

This CDR3 reads CASSPRIGYEQYF. DNA of the CDR3: TGTGCCAGCAGCCCGAGGATCGGCTACGAGCAGTACTTC. J is TRBJ2-7 and V is TRBV11-2; D is ambiguous. The CDR3 has 13 residues. Germline V CDR1 and CDR2: SGHAT, FQNNGV. The germline V and J ends were trimmed by 5 bases and 3 bases, with 11 bases remaining between them. The variable domain in full, completed from reference TRBV11-2 and TRBJ2-7, reads EAGVAQSPRYKIIEKRQSVAFWCNPISGHATLYWYQQILGQGPKLLIQFQNNGVVDDSQLPKDRFSAERLKGVDSTLKIQPAKLEDSAVYLCASSPRIGYEQYFGPGTRLTVT.

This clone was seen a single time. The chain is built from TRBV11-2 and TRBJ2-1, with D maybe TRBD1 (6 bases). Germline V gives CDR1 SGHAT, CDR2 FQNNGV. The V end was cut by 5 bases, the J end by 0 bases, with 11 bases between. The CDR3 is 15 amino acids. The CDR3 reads CASSDQGISYNEQFF. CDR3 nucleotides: TGTGCCAGCAGCGACCAGGGGATCTCCTACAATGAGCAGTTCTTC. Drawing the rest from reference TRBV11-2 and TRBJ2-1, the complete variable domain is EAGVAQSPRYKIIEKRQSVAFWCNPISGHATLYWYQQILGQGPKLLIQFQNNGVVDDSQLPKDRFSAERLKGVDSTLKIQPAKLEDSAVYLCASSDQGISYNEQFFGPGTRLTVL.

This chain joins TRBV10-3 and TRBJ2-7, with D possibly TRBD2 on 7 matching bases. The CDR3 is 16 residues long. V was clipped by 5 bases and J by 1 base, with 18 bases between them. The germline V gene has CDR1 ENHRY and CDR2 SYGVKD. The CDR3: CAISPFKGGASYEQYF. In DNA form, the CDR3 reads TGTGCCATCAGTCCCTTCAAGGGGGGGGCATCCTACGAGCAGTACTTC.

The CDR3 is CASSLTGGFSYEQYF. In DNA, the CDR3 is TGTGCCAGCAGTCTAACAGGGGGCTTTTCATACGAGCAGTACTTC. The chain carries TRBV28 and TRBJ2-7, with TRBD1 identical over 9 bases. V gave up 5 bases and J gave up 4 bases; unmatched junction bases: 9. The germline CDR1 and CDR2 sequences are MDHEN and SYDVKM. The CDR3 extends over 15 amino acids.

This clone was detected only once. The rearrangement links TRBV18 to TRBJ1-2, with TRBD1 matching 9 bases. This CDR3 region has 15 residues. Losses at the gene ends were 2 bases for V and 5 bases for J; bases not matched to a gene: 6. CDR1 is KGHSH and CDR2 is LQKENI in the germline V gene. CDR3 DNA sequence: TGTGCCAGCTCACCAGCTAGGACAGGGGATTATGGCTACACCTTC. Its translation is CASSPARTGDYGYTF.

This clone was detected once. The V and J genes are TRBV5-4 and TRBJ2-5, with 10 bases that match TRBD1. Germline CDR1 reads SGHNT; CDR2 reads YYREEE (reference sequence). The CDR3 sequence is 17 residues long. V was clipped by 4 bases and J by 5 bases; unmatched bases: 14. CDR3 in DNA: TGTGCCAGCAGCAAAAACGGACAGGGGGTCCCACGTGAGACCCAGTACTTC. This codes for CASSKNGQGVPRETQYF.

The CDR3 loop reads CASSISGTGNQPQHF. CDR3 sequence (DNA): TGTGCCAGTAGTATCTCGGGGACTGGCAATCAGCCCCAGCATTTT. The V and J genes are TRBV19 and TRBJ1-5, with D perhaps matching TRBD1 (5 bases). Trimming removed 3 bases at V and 2 bases at J, with 11 bases between. This CDR3 is built from 15 residues. Germline-derived CDR1 and CDR2 are LNHDA and SQIVND (reference sequence).

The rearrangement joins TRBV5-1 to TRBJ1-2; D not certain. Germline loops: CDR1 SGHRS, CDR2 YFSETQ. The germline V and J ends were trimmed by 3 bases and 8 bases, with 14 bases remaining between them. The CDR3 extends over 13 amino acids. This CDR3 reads CASSSPGIQGYTF. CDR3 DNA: TGCGCCAGCAGCTCCCCGGGGATTCAGGGCTACACCTTC.

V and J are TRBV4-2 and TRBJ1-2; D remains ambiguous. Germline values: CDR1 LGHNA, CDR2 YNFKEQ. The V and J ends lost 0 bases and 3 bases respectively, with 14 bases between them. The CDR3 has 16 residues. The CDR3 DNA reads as TGTGCCAGCAGCCAAGACAGCCCCCCCGGGGACTATGGCTACACCTTC. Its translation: CASSQDSPPGDYGYTF.

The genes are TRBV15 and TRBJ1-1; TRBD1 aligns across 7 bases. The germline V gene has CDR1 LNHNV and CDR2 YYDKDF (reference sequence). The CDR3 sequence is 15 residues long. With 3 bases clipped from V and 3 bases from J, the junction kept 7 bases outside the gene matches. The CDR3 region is CATSRGTAGDTEAFF. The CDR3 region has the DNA TGTGCCACCAGCAGGGGGACAGCGGGAGACACTGAAGCTTTCTTT.

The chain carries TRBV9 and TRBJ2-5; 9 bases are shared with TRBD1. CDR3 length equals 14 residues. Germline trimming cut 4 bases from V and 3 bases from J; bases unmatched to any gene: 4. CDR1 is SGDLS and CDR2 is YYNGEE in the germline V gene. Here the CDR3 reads CASSRGTGKETQYF. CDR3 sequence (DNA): TGTGCCAGCAGCAGAGGGACAGGGAAAGAGACCCAGTACTTC.

The CDR3 DNA sequence: TGTGCCTGGAGTGTGACTAGCGGGGGTACAGATACGCAGTATTTT. Amino acid sequence: CAWSVTSGGTDTQYF. The gene calls are TRBV30 and TRBJ2-3, with 12 bases aligning to TRBD2. The CDR3 length is 15 residues. V was clipped by 0 bases and J by 3 bases; unmatched bases: 1. Looked up from germline, CDR1 is GTSNPN and CDR2 is SVGIG (reference sequence).

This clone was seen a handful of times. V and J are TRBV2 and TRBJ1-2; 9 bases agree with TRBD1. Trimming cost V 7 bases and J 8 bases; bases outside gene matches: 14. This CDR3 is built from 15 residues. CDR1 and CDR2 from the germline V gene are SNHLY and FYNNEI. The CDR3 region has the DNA TGTGCCAGCACCGACTTGGTACAGGGGGCGAGGGGCTACACCTTC. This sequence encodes CASTDLVQGARGYTF. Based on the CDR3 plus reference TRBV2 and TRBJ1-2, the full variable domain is EPEVTQTPSHQVTQMGQEVILRCVPISNHLYFYWYRQILGQKVEFLVSFYNNEISEKSEIFDDQFSVERPDGSNFTLKIRSTKLEDSAMYFCASTDLVQGARGYTFGSGTRLTVV.

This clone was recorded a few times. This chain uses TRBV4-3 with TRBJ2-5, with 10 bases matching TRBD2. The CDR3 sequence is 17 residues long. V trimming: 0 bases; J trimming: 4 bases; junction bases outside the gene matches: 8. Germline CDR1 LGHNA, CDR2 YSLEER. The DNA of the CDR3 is TGCGCCAGCAGCCAAGAGGTCCAGCGGGGGGGCGGAGAGACCCAGTACTTC. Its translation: CASSQEVQRGGGETQYF.

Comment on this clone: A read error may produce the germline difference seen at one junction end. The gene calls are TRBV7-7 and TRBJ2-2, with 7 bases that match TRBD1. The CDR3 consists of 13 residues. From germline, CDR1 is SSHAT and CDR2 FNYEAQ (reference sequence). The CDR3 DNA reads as TGTGCTAGCAGCCCACAGGGGACCGGGGAGCTGTTTTTT. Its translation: CASSPQGTGELFF.

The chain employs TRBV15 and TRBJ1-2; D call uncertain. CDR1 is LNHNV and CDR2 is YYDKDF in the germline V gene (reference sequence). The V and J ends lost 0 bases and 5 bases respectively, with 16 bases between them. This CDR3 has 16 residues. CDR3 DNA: TGTGCCACCAGCAGAGATCTGGCCGCGGGGAATTATGGCTACACCTTC. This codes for CATSRDLAAGNYGYTF. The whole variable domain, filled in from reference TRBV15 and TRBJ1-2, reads DAMVIQNPRYQVTQFGKPVTLSCSQTLNHNVMYWYQQKSSQAPKLLFHYYDKDFNNEADTPDNFQSRRPNTSFCFLDIRSPGLGDTAMYLCATSRDLAAGNYGYTFGSGTRLTVV.

CDR3 protein: CASSSLNYGYTF. CDR3 coding DNA: TGTGCCAGCAGTTCTCTAAACTATGGCTACACCTTC. This chain connects TRBV25-1 to TRBJ1-2, with D unresolved. Deletions cut 5 bases from V and 2 bases from J, with 6 bases between. The CDR3 is 12 amino acids. CDR1 is MGHDK, CDR2 SYGVNS, per germline.

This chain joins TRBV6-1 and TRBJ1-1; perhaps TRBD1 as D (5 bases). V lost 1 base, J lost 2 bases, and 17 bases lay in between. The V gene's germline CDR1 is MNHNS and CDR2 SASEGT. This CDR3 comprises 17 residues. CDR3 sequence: CASSEGWYGGDNTEAFF. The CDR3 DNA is TGTGCCAGCAGTGAAGGGTGGTACGGGGGTGACAACACTGAAGCTTTCTTT.

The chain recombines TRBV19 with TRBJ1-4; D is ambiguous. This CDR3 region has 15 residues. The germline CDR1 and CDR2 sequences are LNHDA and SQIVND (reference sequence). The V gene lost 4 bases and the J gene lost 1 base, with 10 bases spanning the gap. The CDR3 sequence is CASSTLEGTNEKLFF. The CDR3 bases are TGTGCCAGTAGTACCCTTGAGGGAACTAATGAAAAACTGTTTTTT.

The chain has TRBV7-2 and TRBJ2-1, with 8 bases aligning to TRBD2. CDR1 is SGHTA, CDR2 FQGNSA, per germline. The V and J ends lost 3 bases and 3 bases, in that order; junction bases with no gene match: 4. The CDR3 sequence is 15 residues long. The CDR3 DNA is TGTGCCAGCAGCTTCACGGGGGGGCTCTACAATGAGCAGTTCTTC. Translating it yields CASSFTGGLYNEQFF. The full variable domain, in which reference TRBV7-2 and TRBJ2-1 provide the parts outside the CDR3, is GAGVSQSPSNKVTEKGKDVELRCDPISGHTALYWYRQSLGQGLEFLIYFQGNSAPDKSGLPSDRFSAERTGGSVSTLTIQRTQQEDSAVYLCASSFTGGLYNEQFFGPGTRLTVL.

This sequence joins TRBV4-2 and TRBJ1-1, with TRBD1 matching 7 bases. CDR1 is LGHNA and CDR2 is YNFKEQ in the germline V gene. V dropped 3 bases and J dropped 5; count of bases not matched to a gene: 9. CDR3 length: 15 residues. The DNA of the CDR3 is TGTGCCAGCAGCCACTTGGACAGGCAGAATACTGAAGCTTTCTTT. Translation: CASSHLDRQNTEAFF.

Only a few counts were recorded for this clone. CDR3 coding DNA: TGTGCCAGCAGCCAAGGTTTGAATAGCGGGGGGACTGACACAGATACGCAGTATTTT. Its translation is CASSQGLNSGGTDTDTQYF. The chain joins TRBV4-2 to TRBJ2-3; 10 nucleotides align to TRBD2. CDR3 length: 19 residues. V gave up 1 base and J gave up 2 bases; unmatched junction bases: 12. Germline values: CDR1 LGHNA, CDR2 YNFKEQ.

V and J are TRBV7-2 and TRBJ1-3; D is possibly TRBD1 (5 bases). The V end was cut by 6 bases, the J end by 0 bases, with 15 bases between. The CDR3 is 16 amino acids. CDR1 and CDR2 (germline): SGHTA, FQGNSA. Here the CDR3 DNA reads TGTGCCAGCAGTTCACAGGTCACCAGCTCTGGAAACACCATATATTTT. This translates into CASSSQVTSSGNTIYF.

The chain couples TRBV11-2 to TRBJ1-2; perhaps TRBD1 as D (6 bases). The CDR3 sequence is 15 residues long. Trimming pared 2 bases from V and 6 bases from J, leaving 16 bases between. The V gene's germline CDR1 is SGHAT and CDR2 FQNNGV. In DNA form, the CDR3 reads TGTGCCAGCAGCTTACAACAGGGAGGGGGGGATGGCTACACCTTC. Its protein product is CASSLQQGGGDGYTF.

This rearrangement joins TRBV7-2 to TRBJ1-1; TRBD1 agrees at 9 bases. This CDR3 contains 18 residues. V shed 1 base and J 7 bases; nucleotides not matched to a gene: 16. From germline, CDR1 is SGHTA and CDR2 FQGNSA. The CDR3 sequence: CASSLVSGQGPNRYEAFF. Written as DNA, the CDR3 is TGTGCCAGCAGCTTAGTTTCAGGACAGGGGCCGAACAGATATGAAGCTTTCTTT.

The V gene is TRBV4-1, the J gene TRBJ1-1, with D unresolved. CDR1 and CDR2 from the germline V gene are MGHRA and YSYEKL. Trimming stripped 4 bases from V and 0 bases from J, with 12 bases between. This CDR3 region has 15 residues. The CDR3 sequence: CASSRTTTLNTEAFF. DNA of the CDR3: TGCGCCAGCAGCCGAACCACTACTTTGAACACTGAAGCTTTCTTT.

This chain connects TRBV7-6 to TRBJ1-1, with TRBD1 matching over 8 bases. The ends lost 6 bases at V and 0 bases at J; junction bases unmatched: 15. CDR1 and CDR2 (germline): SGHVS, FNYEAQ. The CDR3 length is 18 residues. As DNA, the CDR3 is TGTGCCAGCAGTGAAGGGACAGGTCCCGTTCCGATGAACACTGAAGCTTTCTTT. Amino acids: CASSEGTGPVPMNTEAFF.